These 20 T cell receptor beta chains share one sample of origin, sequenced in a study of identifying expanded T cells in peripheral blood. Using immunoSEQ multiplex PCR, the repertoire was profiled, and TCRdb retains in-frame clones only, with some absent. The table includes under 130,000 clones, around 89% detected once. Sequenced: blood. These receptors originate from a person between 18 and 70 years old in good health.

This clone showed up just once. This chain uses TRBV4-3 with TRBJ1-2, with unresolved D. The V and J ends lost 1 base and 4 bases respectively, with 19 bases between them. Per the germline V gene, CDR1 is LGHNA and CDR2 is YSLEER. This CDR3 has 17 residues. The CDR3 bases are TGCGCCAGCAGCCAAGCGGGCGCGATGGCCTCGATCTATGGCTACACCTTC. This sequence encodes CASSQAGAMASIYGYTF.

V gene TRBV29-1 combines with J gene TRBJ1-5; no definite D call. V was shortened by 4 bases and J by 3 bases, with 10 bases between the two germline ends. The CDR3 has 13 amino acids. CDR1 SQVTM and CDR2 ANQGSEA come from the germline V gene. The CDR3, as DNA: TGCAGCGTTGTGGACGGAAACAATCAGCCCCAGCATTTT. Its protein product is CSVVDGNNQPQHF.

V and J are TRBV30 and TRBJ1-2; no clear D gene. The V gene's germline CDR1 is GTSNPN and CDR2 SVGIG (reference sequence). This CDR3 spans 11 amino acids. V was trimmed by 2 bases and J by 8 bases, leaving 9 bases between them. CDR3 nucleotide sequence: TGTGCCTGGAGTAGGGCGGGGGGCTACACCTTC. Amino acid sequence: CAWSRAGGYTF.

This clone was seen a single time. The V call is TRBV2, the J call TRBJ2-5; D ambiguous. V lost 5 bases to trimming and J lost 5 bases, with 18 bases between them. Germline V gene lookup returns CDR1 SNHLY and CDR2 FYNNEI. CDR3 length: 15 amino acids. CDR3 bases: TGTGCCAGCAGTTCCGGACCTAAAGTGAGGGAGACCCAGTACTTC. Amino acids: CASSSGPKVRETQYF.

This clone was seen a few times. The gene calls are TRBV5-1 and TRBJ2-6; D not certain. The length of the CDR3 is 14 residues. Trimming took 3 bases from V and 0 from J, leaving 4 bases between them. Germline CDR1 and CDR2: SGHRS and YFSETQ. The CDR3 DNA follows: TGCGCCAGCAGCTCTGGCTCTGGGGCCAACGTCCTGACTTTC. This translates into CASSSGSGANVLTF.

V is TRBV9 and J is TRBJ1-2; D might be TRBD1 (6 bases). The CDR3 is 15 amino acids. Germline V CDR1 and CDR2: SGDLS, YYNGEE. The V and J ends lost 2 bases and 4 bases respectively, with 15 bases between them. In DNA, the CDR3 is TGTGCCAGCAGCGTGCACAGGGAAAGGGGCTATGGCTACACCTTC. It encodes CASSVHRERGYGYTF.

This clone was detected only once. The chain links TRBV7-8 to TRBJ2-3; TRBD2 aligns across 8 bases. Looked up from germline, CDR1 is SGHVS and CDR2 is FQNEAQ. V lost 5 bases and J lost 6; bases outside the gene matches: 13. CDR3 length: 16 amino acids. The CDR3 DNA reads TGTGCCAGCAGCGGCTCCTTGGCGGGGGGCGAGGATACGCAGTATTTT. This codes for CASSGSLAGGEDTQYF.

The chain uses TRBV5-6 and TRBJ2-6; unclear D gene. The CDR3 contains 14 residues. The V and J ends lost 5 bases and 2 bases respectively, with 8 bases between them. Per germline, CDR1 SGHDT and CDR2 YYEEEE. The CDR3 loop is CASRPVPGANVLTF. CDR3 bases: TGTGCCAGCAGACCAGTACCTGGGGCCAACGTCCTGACTTTC.

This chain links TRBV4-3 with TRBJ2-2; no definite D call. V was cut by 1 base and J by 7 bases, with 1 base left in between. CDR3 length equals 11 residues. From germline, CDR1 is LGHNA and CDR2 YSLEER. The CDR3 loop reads CASSQGGELFF. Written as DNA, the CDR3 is TGCGCCAGCAGCCAAGGCGGGGAGCTGTTTTTT.

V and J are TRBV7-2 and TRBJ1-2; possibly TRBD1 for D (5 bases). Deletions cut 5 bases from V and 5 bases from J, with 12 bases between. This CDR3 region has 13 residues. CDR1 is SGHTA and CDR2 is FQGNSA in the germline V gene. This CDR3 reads CASSPDREYGYTF. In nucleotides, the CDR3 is TGTGCCAGCAGCCCAGACAGAGAATATGGCTACACCTTC.

DNA for the CDR3: TGTGCCTGGAGTGTACTGACCAATCAGCCCCAGCATTTT. Residues: CAWSVLTNQPQHF. J is TRBJ1-5 and V is TRBV30; D gene uncertain. CDR1 is GTSNPN, CDR2 SVGIG, per germline (reference sequence). The CDR3 spans 13 residues. V was cut by 0 bases and J by 3 bases, with 6 bases left in between.

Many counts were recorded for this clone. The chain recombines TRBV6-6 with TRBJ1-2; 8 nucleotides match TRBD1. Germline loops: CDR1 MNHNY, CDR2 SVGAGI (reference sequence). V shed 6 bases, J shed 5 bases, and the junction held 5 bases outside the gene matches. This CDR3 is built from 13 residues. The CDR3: CASRTTGGYGYTF. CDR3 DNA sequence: TGTGCCAGCAGGACTACAGGGGGATATGGCTACACCTTC.

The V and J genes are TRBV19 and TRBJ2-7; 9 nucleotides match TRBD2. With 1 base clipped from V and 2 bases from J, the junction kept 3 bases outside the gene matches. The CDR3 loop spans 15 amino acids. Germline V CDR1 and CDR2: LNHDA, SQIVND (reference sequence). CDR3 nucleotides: TGTGCCAGTAGTATAGCTAGCGGGGATGCCTACGAGCAGTACTTC. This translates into CASSIASGDAYEQYF.

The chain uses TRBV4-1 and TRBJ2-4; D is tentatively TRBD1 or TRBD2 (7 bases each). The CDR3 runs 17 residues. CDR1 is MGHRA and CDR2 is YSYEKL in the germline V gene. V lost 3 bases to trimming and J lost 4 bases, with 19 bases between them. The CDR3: CASSQAGAGQLKNIQYF. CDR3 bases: TGCGCCAGCAGCCAGGCCGGAGCGGGACAGCTTAAAAACATTCAGTACTTC.

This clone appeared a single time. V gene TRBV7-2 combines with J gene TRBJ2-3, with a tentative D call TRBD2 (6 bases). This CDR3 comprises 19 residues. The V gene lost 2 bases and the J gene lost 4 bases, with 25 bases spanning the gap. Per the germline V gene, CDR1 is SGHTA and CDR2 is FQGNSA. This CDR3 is CASSLYVGSRPNGADTQYF. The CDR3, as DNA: TGTGCCAGCAGCTTATACGTCGGGAGCCGGCCGAATGGGGCAGATACGCAGTATTTT.

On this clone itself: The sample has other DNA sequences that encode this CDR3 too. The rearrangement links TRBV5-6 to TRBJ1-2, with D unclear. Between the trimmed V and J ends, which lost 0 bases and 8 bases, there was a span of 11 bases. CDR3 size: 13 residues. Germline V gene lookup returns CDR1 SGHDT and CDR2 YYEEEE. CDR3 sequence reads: CASSLVGVSGYTF. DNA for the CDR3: TGTGCCAGCAGCTTGGTCGGGGTGTCCGGCTACACCTTC.

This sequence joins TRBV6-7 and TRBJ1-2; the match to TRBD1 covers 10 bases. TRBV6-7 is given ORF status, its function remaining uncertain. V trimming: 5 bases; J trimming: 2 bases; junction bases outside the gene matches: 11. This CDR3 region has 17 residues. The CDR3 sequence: CASSPRQGARGNYGYTF. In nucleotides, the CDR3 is TGTGCCAGCAGTCCCAGACAGGGGGCGCGAGGAAACTATGGCTACACCTTC.

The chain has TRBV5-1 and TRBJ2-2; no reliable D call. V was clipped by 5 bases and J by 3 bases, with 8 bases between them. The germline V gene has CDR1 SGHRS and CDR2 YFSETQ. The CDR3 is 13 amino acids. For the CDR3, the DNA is TGCGCCAGCAGGCAGGAGTACACCGGGGAGCTGTTTTTT. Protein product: CASRQEYTGELFF.

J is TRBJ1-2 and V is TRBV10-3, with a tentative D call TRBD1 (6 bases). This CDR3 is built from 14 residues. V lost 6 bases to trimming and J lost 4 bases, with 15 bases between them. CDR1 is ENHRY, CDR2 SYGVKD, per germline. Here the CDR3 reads CAIRDHRDRYGYTF. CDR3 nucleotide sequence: TGTGCCATCAGGGACCACAGGGACCGCTATGGCTACACCTTC.

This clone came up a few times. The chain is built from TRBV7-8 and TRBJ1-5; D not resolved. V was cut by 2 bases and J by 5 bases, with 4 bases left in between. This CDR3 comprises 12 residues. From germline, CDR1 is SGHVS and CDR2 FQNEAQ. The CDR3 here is CASSLIHQPQHF. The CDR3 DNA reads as TGTGCCAGCAGCTTAATCCATCAGCCCCAGCATTTT.